Following are 19 T cell receptor beta chains from one sample sequenced in a study of technical replicates of blood from four donors (dated by TCRdb to 2016 to 2017). The library was produced with the immunoSEQ multiplex PCR assay. TCRdb limited this immuneACCESS table to in-frame rearrangements with V and J called. A share of clones is missing; checked studies link under half to unresolved V genes, and the rest is unexplained. In all, the sample holds approximately 89,000 clones, and about 93% of those were seen once. The ten most abundant clones make up 0.3% to 0.45% of the sample. The sequencing sample was made of T cells isolated from PBMCs. The origin of the receptors is a human donor in good health.

This chain joins TRBV5-1 and TRBJ2-5; 10 nucleotides match TRBD2. Trimming at V came to 1 base and at J to 6 bases, leaving 6 bases not matched to a gene. The CDR3 has 15 residues. Germline CDR1 reads SGHRS; CDR2 reads YFSETQ. As DNA, the CDR3 is TGCGCCAGCAGCTTGCTGCTAGCGGGAGAACAGACCCAGTACTTC. Its protein product is CASSLLLAGEQTQYF.

The rearrangement uses TRBV6-7 and TRBJ2-7; 8 bases align to TRBD1. TRBV6-7 is an ORF, and what it does is uncertain. The CDR3 loop spans 10 amino acids. After removal of 10 bases from V and 6 bases from J, the junction contained 2 bases not matched to a gene. For the CDR3, the DNA is TGTGCCAACGACAGGGGCGAGCAGTACTTC. Protein sequence: CANDRGEQYF.

V gene TRBV30 combines with J gene TRBJ1-5, with 7 nucleotides matching TRBD1. Trimming cost V 5 bases and J 6 bases; bases outside gene matches: 7. The CDR3 has 13 residues. Germline assignment: CDR1 GTSNPN and CDR2 SVGIG (reference sequence). Here the CDR3 DNA reads TGTGCCTGGGGCAAACAGGGGAGTCAGCCCCAGCATTTT. It encodes CAWGKQGSQPQHF.

The rearrangement links TRBV2 to TRBJ2-3; D is unclear. Trimming cost V 9 bases and J 0 bases, with 16 bases left between them. Germline CDR1 is SNHLY and CDR2 is FYNNEI. The CDR3 consists of 15 residues. The CDR3 sequence: CASWSRLSSTDTQYF. The CDR3 DNA follows: TGTGCCAGTTGGAGCCGACTCTCCAGCACAGATACGCAGTATTTT.

J is TRBJ2-3 and V is TRBV25-1, with D unresolved. The CDR3 has 13 amino acids. Per germline, CDR1 MGHDK and CDR2 SYGVNS. Trimming took off 9 bases at V and 5 bases at J, with 15 bases between the two ends. The CDR3 reads CASTLDLIDTQYF. The CDR3 coding sequence is TGTGCCAGTACTCTAGATCTCATAGATACGCAGTATTTT.

This clone was found once. The gene calls are TRBV6-5 and TRBJ2-3; no clear D. Germline V gene data show CDR1 as MNHEY and CDR2 as SVGAGI. The germline V and J ends were trimmed by 6 bases and 3 bases, with 16 bases remaining between them. This CDR3 has 15 amino acids. CDR3 coding DNA: TGTGCCAGCAGCCTACTCCCGACTCCTACAGATACGCAGTATTTT. Its translation is CASSLLPTPTDTQYF.

The chain links TRBV2 to TRBJ2-7, with no clear D. Trimming shortened V by 6 bases and J by 3 bases, and 3 bases separated the two germline ends. Germline V gene sequence: CDR1 SNHLY, CDR2 FYNNEI. This CDR3 has 10 amino acids. The DNA of the CDR3 is TGTGCCAGCAGACACTACGAGCAGTACTTC. Its protein is CASRHYEQYF. Together with reference TRBV2 and TRBJ2-7, the CDR3 gives the full variable domain: EPEVTQTPSHQVTQMGQEVILRCVPISNHLYFYWYRQILGQKVEFLVSFYNNEISEKSEIFDDQFSVERPDGSNFTLKIRSTKLEDSAMYFCASRHYEQYFGPGTRLTVT.

The CDR3 sequence: CASMWTGEDAGYTF. In DNA form, the CDR3 reads TGTGCCAGCATGTGGACAGGGGAGGACGCTGGCTACACCTTC. V gene TRBV19 combines with J gene TRBJ1-2; 9 nucleotides align to TRBD1. This CDR3 region has 14 residues. Germline trimming cut 9 bases from V and 7 bases from J; bases unmatched to any gene: 12. Germline CDR1 reads LNHDA; CDR2 reads SQIVND (reference sequence).

The chain joins TRBV18 to TRBJ1-2, with D unresolved. V was clipped by 1 base and J by 4 bases, with 16 bases between them. The CDR3 is 16 residues long. The germline V gene encodes CDR1 KGHSH and CDR2 LQKENI. The CDR3 here is CASSPQQQPNSYGYTF. In DNA, the CDR3 is TGTGCCAGCTCACCACAGCAACAGCCGAATTCCTATGGCTACACCTTC.

A single count supports this clone. This rearrangement joins TRBV6-6 to TRBJ1-5; 7 bases fit TRBD1. The V and J ends lost 5 bases and 3 bases, in that order; junction bases with no gene match: 1. Germline V gives CDR1 MNHNY, CDR2 SVGAGI (reference sequence). The CDR3 extends over 13 amino acids. CDR3 nucleotides: TGTGCCAGCAGTGACAGGGTCAATCAGCCCCAGCATTTT. Amino acids: CASSDRVNQPQHF.

This clone was recorded a few times. This rearrangement joins TRBV25-1 to TRBJ1-2; D might be TRBD1 (5 bases). In germline, CDR1 is MGHDK, CDR2 SYGVNS. V was pared by 8 bases and J by 4 bases, with 11 bases between. The CDR3 consists of 12 residues. The CDR3 protein is CASLNQGYGYTF. The DNA of the CDR3 is TGTGCCAGCCTGAACCAGGGCTATGGCTACACCTTC.

The V gene is TRBV28, the J gene TRBJ2-1, with 7 bases fitting TRBD2. The CDR3 totals 14 residues. V lost 3 bases, J lost 8 bases, and 7 bases stayed unmatched. From germline, CDR1 is MDHEN and CDR2 SYDVKM. CDR3 coding DNA: TGTGCCAGCAGTTTCCCGGGAGGAGATTATGAGCAGTTCTTC. Encoded protein: CASSFPGGDYEQFF.

CDR3 protein: CASSRTGDNTEAFF. CDR3 nucleotides: TGTGCCAGCTCAAGGACAGGAGATAACACTGAAGCTTTCTTT. The rearrangement links TRBV18 to TRBJ1-1, with TRBD1 matching 7 bases. Germline lookup yields CDR1 KGHSH and CDR2 LQKENI. This CDR3 contains 14 residues. J was trimmed by 2 bases and V by 5 bases; bases with no gene match: 5.

This clone was picked up one time. This rearrangement joins TRBV7-9 to TRBJ2-5; D gene uncertain. CDR3 size: 15 residues. V gave up 5 bases and J gave up 1 base, with 14 bases separating them. Germline lookup yields CDR1 SEHNR and CDR2 FQNEAQ (reference sequence). CDR3 sequence (DNA): TGTGCCAGCAGCCCCGGAGCCATGGGCCAAGAGACCCAGTACTTC. This codes for CASSPGAMGQETQYF.

The rearrangement uses TRBV11-2 and TRBJ2-3; the D gene is possibly TRBD2 (6 bases). Germline V gene lookup returns CDR1 SGHAT and CDR2 FQNNGV. Trimming shortened V by 5 bases and J by 5 bases, and 17 bases separated the two germline ends. This CDR3 has 15 residues. This CDR3 reads CASSPNGRIKDTQYF. The CDR3, as DNA: TGTGCCAGCAGCCCGAACGGGAGAATTAAAGATACGCAGTATTTT.

The chain is built from TRBV29-1 and TRBJ2-5; the D is unclear. The CDR3 sequence is 11 residues long. Per the germline V gene, CDR1 is SQVTM and CDR2 is ANQGSEA. Trimming took 6 bases from V and 5 from J, leaving 10 bases between them. This CDR3 is CSVEVAETQYF. CDR3 nucleotide sequence: TGCAGCGTCGAGGTGGCGGAGACCCAGTACTTC.

CDR3 residues: CASSFSAGYEQYF. As DNA, the CDR3 is TGTGCCAGCAGTTTTTCGGCAGGGTACGAGCAGTACTTC. This chain links TRBV27 with TRBJ2-7, with TRBD1 as a possible D gene (5 bases). The CDR3 sequence is 13 residues long. The V end lost 3 bases, the J end lost 4 bases, and 10 bases lay between the germline ends. Germline CDR1 reads MNHEY; CDR2 reads SMNVEV (reference sequence).

The chain joins TRBV2 to TRBJ2-3; 8 bases match TRBD1. The CDR3 spans 15 residues. The V and J ends lost 3 bases and 6 bases, in that order; junction bases with no gene match: 8. Germline assignment: CDR1 SNHLY and CDR2 FYNNEI. CDR3 sequence: CASSDPGQGIDTQYF. DNA for the CDR3: TGTGCCAGCAGTGACCCCGGACAGGGCATCGATACGCAGTATTTT.

V is TRBV4-2 and J is TRBJ2-1; D ambiguous. CDR3 length: 16 amino acids. Trimming left V 4 bases short and J 4 bases short, with 17 bases between. Germline lookup yields CDR1 LGHNA and CDR2 YNFKEQ. CDR3 in amino acids: CASSLQGVSDYNEQFF. In DNA form, the CDR3 reads TGTGCCAGCAGCCTACAAGGAGTATCGGATTACAATGAGCAGTTCTTC.